What follows are 21 T cell receptor beta chains derived from one specimen sequenced in a study of T cell changes during pregnancy in multiple sclerosis (dated by TCRdb to about 2019). Library method: the immunoSEQ multiplex PCR assay. TCRdb carries this immuneACCESS record with in-frame sequences only. Its versions omit some clonotypes, under half of them owing to an unresolved V gene in the studies checked, with the rest unexplained. The sample contains almost 50,000 clones, 91% of them found a single time. The leading ten clones occupy approximately 10% of the sample. The starting material was CD8+ T cells from peripheral blood mononuclear cells, obtained after pregnancy. Receptors were obtained from a female donor with multiple sclerosis, enrolled in a pregnancy study.

V and J are TRBV13 and TRBJ1-1; 9 bases line up with TRBD1. The V gene's germline CDR1 is PRHDT and CDR2 FYEKMQ (reference sequence). V shed 5 bases and J 8 bases; nucleotides not matched to a gene: 3. CDR3 size: 12 residues. The CDR3 loop is CASSTDRGEAFF. The CDR3 DNA follows: TGTGCCAGCAGCACCGACAGGGGGGAAGCTTTCTTT.

The chain employs TRBV13 and TRBJ2-3, with a possible D match to TRBD2 (7 bases). The V end lost 4 bases, the J end lost 2 bases, and 16 bases lay between the germline ends. CDR1 is PRHDT, CDR2 FYEKMQ, per germline (reference sequence). This CDR3 comprises 16 residues. The CDR3, as DNA: TGTGCCAGCAGCTCGGGGGGCCTTGCGATCACAGATACGCAGTATTTT. This codes for CASSSGGLAITDTQYF.

V gene TRBV5-1 combines with J gene TRBJ2-3; 8 bases align to TRBD2. Trimming cost V 4 bases and J 6 bases; bases outside gene matches: 16. This CDR3 region has 17 residues. Germline lookup yields CDR1 SGHRS and CDR2 YFSETQ. CDR3: CASSPWRVAGLVDTQYF. DNA of the CDR3: TGCGCCAGCAGCCCTTGGCGGGTAGCGGGGCTGGTGGATACGCAGTATTTT.

The chain is built from TRBV9 and TRBJ1-2, with 7 bases lining up with TRBD1. This CDR3 spans 16 amino acids. With 0 bases clipped from V and 2 bases from J, the junction kept 7 bases outside the gene matches. Germline V gene data show CDR1 as SGDLS and CDR2 as YYNGEE. The CDR3 coding sequence is TGTGCCAGCAGCGTAGAGGGGACAGCACCCAACTATGGCTACACCTTC. This codes for CASSVEGTAPNYGYTF.

V and J are TRBV29-1 and TRBJ2-3; 9 bases align to TRBD2. J gave up 2 bases and V 4 bases, and 10 bases lay outside the gene matches. The CDR3 spans 16 residues. Germline values: CDR1 SQVTM, CDR2 ANQGSEA. CDR3 nucleotides: TGCAGCGTTGTTCTCGTTATAGCGGGGGACACAGATACGCAGTATTTT. Translating it yields CSVVLVIAGDTDTQYF.

The chain joins TRBV5-1 to TRBJ1-1; D is ambiguous. This CDR3 is 14 amino acids long. CDR1 is SGHRS, CDR2 YFSETQ, per germline. Trimming pared 0 bases from V and 1 base from J, leaving 7 bases between. CDR3 nucleotides: TGCGCCAGCAGCTTGGCCCCAGAGAACACTGAAGCTTTCTTT. This encodes CASSLAPENTEAFF. Drawing the rest from reference TRBV5-1 and TRBJ1-1, the complete variable domain is KAGVTQTPRYLIKTRGQQVTLSCSPISGHRSVSWYQQTPGQGLQFLFEYFSETQRNKGNFPGRFSGRQFSNSRSEMNVSTLELGDSALYLCASSLAPENTEAFFGQGTRLTVV.

The chain links TRBV9 to TRBJ2-2, with a weak D call TRBD1 (6 bases). This CDR3 contains 14 residues. Between the trimmed V and J ends, which lost 0 bases and 4 bases, there was a span of 7 bases. Germline CDR1 SGDLS, CDR2 YYNGEE. CDR3 amino acids: CASSVGGGTGELFF. Here the CDR3 DNA reads TGTGCCAGCAGCGTAGGAGGGGGCACCGGGGAGCTGTTTTTT.

This chain uses TRBV7-6 with TRBJ2-1; D is perhaps TRBD1 (7 bases). The germline V and J ends were trimmed by 0 bases and 8 bases, with 17 bases remaining between them. The CDR3 is 16 amino acids. The germline V gene encodes CDR1 SGHVS and CDR2 FNYEAQ. The DNA of the CDR3 is TGTGCCAGCAGCTTAGCGGCAGGGGGGCAGGATGATGAGCAGTTCTTC. Residues: CASSLAAGGQDDEQFF.

The V gene is TRBV5-6, the J gene TRBJ1-1; D might be TRBD1 (5 bases). In germline, CDR1 is SGHDT, CDR2 YYEEEE. The length of the CDR3 is 13 residues. Trimming took off 5 bases at V and 2 bases at J, with 10 bases between the two ends. CDR3 in amino acids: CASSPTGNTEAFF. CDR3 nucleotide sequence: TGTGCCAGCAGTCCAACAGGAAACACTGAAGCTTTCTTT.

The chain has TRBV5-4 and TRBJ1-3, with D unclear. The CDR3 consists of 17 residues. V gave up 4 bases and J gave up 0 bases, with 17 bases separating them. Looked up from germline, CDR1 is SGHNT and CDR2 is YYREEE (reference sequence). In DNA form, the CDR3 reads TGTGCCAGCAGCACAGTGGAGGCTGATCGCTCTGGAAACACCATATATTTT. It specifies CASSTVEADRSGNTIYF.

The chain couples TRBV6-6 to TRBJ2-1; tentatively, D is TRBD2 (7 bases). Looked up from germline, CDR1 is MNHNY and CDR2 is SVGAGI (reference sequence). The CDR3 runs to 16 residues. Trimming cost V 10 bases and J 2 bases, with 21 bases left between them. The CDR3 nucleotides are TGTGCCACCGAGGGGGAGCGGGGCGGACCCTACAATGAGCAGTTCTTC. Its protein product is CATEGERGGPYNEQFF.

This chain connects TRBV7-9 to TRBJ2-7; D gene unclear. The CDR3 totals 15 residues. Trimming left V 0 bases short and J 5 bases short, with 14 bases between. Germline V gene data show CDR1 as SEHNR and CDR2 as FQNEAQ (reference sequence). The CDR3 nucleotides read TGTGCCAGCAGCTTAGCGCAACAGTCTGGAAACGAGCAGTACTTC. Protein: CASSLAQQSGNEQYF.

This chain's CDR3 is CAISVRGGDTQYF. The CDR3 DNA is TGTGCCATCAGTGTGCGGGGGGGGGATACGCAGTATTTT. This chain links TRBV10-3 with TRBJ2-3; TRBD2 matches at 9 bases. This CDR3 comprises 13 residues. The V segment lost 4 bases and the J segment 6 bases; nucleotides outside the gene matches: 2. The germline CDR1 and CDR2 sequences are ENHRY and SYGVKD.

The V and J genes are TRBV5-4 and TRBJ1-1; 9 bases are a match to TRBD1. The V and J ends lost 4 bases and 7 bases, in that order; junction bases with no gene match: 11. Germline values: CDR1 SGHNT, CDR2 YYREEE (reference sequence). This CDR3 comprises 15 residues. CDR3 nucleotide sequence: TGTGCCAGCAGCCAGTTCGAACAGGGGGCGTTTGAAGCTTTCTTT. It codes for CASSQFEQGAFEAFF.

The gene calls are TRBV13 and TRBJ2-5; 12 nucleotides match TRBD2. V lost 1 base to trimming and J lost 3 bases; unmatched junction nucleotides: 6. The germline CDR1 and CDR2 sequences are PRHDT and FYEKMQ (reference sequence). The CDR3 extends over 17 amino acids. The CDR3 DNA reads TGTGCCAGCAGCTTAGAATCTAGCGGGGGGGCTGAAGAGACCCAGTACTTC. This translates into CASSLESSGGAEETQYF. The full variable domain, in which reference TRBV13 and TRBJ2-5 provide the parts outside the CDR3, is AAGVIQSPRHLIKEKRETATLKCYPIPRHDTVYWYQQGPGQDPQFLISFYEKMQSDKGSIPDRFSAQQFSDYHSELNMSSLELGDSALYFCASSLESSGGAEETQYFGPGTRLLVL.

The V and J genes are TRBV9 and TRBJ1-4; D is perhaps TRBD1 (6 bases). Trimming cost V 1 base and J 4 bases, with 11 bases left between them. CDR1 is SGDLS, CDR2 YYNGEE, per germline. This CDR3 has 15 residues. CDR3 in amino acids: CASSVSPDSNEKLFF. In DNA form, the CDR3 reads TGTGCCAGCAGCGTATCCCCGGACAGTAATGAAAAACTGTTTTTT.

This clone has a single count. The V and J genes are TRBV13 and TRBJ2-3; 11 bases map to TRBD2. The V segment lost 5 bases and the J segment 0 bases; nucleotides outside the gene matches: 7. This CDR3 has 17 residues. CDR1 and CDR2 from the germline V gene are PRHDT and FYEKMQ (reference sequence). The CDR3 nucleotides are TGTGCCAGCAGCCACCGTAGCGGGGGGGAAAGCACAGATACGCAGTATTTT. It codes for CASSHRSGGESTDTQYF. Drawing the rest from reference TRBV13 and TRBJ2-3, the complete variable domain is AAGVIQSPRHLIKEKRETATLKCYPIPRHDTVYWYQQGPGQDPQFLISFYEKMQSDKGSIPDRFSAQQFSDYHSELNMSSLELGDSALYFCASSHRSGGESTDTQYFGPGTRLTVL.

The chain has TRBV9 and TRBJ2-1; 7 bases match TRBD1. CDR1 SGDLS and CDR2 YYNGEE come from the germline V gene. J lost 4 bases, V lost 6 bases, and 1 base had no gene match. The CDR3 length is 12 residues. The CDR3 DNA is TGTGCCAGCACAGGGGGATACAATGAGCAGTTCTTC. Its translation: CASTGGYNEQFF.

The gene calls are TRBV7-2 and TRBJ2-3, with D perhaps matching TRBD1 (6 bases). The V gene lost 4 bases and the J gene lost 2 bases, with 25 bases spanning the gap. The CDR3 length is 19 residues. Per the germline V gene, CDR1 is SGHTA and CDR2 is FQGNSA. Here the CDR3 reads CASSSPDVPDRPSTDTQYF. CDR3 bases: TGTGCCAGCAGCTCACCCGACGTCCCGGACAGACCTTCCACAGATACGCAGTATTTT.

CDR3 nucleotides: TGTGCCAGCACCGGGGGGGGAGCTTTCTTT. Encoded protein: CASTGGGAFF. This sequence joins TRBV6-1 and TRBJ1-1, with D possibly being TRBD1 (5 bases). From germline, CDR1 is MNHNS and CDR2 SASEGT. V lost 7 bases and J lost 10, with 10 bases in between. This CDR3 has 10 amino acids.

V gene TRBV5-1 combines with J gene TRBJ2-7, with a tentative D call TRBD2 (5 bases). V lost 4 bases and J 0 bases, leaving 14 bases between the germline ends. The CDR3 consists of 15 residues. Per germline, CDR1 SGHRS and CDR2 YFSETQ. The CDR3: CASSHPDFSSYEQYF. The CDR3, as DNA: TGCGCCAGCAGCCACCCGGACTTCTCCTCCTACGAGCAGTACTTC.